The 3 T cell receptor beta chains below all came from one sample that was sequenced in a study of CD8+CD57+ T cells in acquired aplastic anemia. According to the study, genomic DNA was the template for TCR beta VDJ and CDR3 profiling. TCRdb redid the calling of the reads with MiXCR, one entry per CDR3 protein. This table holds 220,000 or so distinct CDR3 sequences, about 60% found once. Selection for sequencing was limited to patients who had shown CD8+CD57+ cell expansion by flow cytometry. Sequenced input: sorted CD4+, CD8+, or CD8+CD57+ T cells (not recorded which) from PBMCs. Every receptor here comes from a human donor with aplastic anemia.

In this sample, this clonotype turned up many times. This rearrangement joins TRBV6-5 to TRBJ2-7; 10 positions agree with TRBD2. The CDR3 runs to 16 residues. The germline gives CDR1 MNHEY, CDR2 SVGAGI. After removal of 1 base from V and 1 base from J, the junction contained 4 bases not matched to a gene. The CDR3 here is CASSYFLAGVSYEQYF. CDR3 sequence (DNA): TGTGCCAGCAGTTACTTTCTAGCGGGGGTTTCCTACGAGCAGTACTTC.

This clonotype was observed a handful of times. The V gene is TRBV2, the J gene TRBJ2-5; 14 bases are a match to TRBD2. The length of the CDR3 is 15 residues. Germline V CDR1 and CDR2: SNHLY, FYNNEI. The ends lost 6 bases at V and 5 bases at J; junction bases unmatched: 5. CDR3 sequence: CASRGLAGDGETQYF. The CDR3 DNA is TGTGCCAGCAGGGGACTAGCGGGAGACGGGGAGACCCAGTACTTC.

The chain uses TRBV5-8 and TRBJ2-7, with TRBD1 matching 10 bases. V dropped 0 bases and J dropped 7; count of bases not matched to a gene: 7. Germline CDR1 is SGHTS and CDR2 is YDEGEE. The CDR3 loop spans 15 amino acids. DNA for the CDR3: TGTGCCAGCAGCTTGGCCTCCGGGGACAGGGGTGAGCAGTACTTC. This encodes CASSLASGDRGEQYF.